These T cell receptor beta chains were read from a single sample in a study of Ad26.COV2.S vaccination and SARS-CoV-2 variants. The table came from immunoSEQ multiplex PCR; TCRdb's copy has only in-frame clones and leaves some out. The sample lists some 370,000 clones; 83% were seen once. Specimen: peripheral blood, collected in a trial of Ad26.COV2.S vaccine versus placebo. Receptors were obtained from a person aged 18-65 years who received the Ad26.COV2.S COVID-19 vaccine or a placebo. Both conserved end residues are part of each CDR3. The D gene is left open where the match is weak. Expanded clones are given a class, and other clones once, few, many or no size at all.

D,size,V,J,DNA,CDR3
NA,NA,TRBV11-3,TRBJ2-1,TGTGCCAGCAGCTTAGTCACGGTCACCTACAATGAGCAGTTCTTC,CASSLVTVTYNEQFF
TRBD1,NA,TRBV24-1,TRBJ2-1,TGTGCCACCAGTGATTCACCCACGGACAGGAGATTCTACAATGAGCAGTTCTTC,CATSDSPTDRRFYNEQFF
TRBD2,once,TRBV4-2,TRBJ2-1,TGTGCCAGCAGCCAAGATCCCCCCAGCGGGGGACTCTACAATGAGCAGTTCTTC,CASSQDPPSGGLYNEQFF
TRBD2,NA,TRBV2,TRBJ2-3,TGTGCCAGCAGTGGCAGCGGGAGGTCCGCAGATACGCAGTATTTT,CASSGSGRSADTQYF
NA,NA,TRBV5-1,TRBJ2-1,TGCGCCAGCAGCTGGACAGATCCGAATGAGCAGTTCTTC,CASSWTDPNEQFF
TRBD1,NA,TRBV7-9,TRBJ1-2,TGTGCCAGCATCGCAGCAGGGGGGCCCAACTATGGCTACACCTTC,CASIAAGGPNYGYTF
TRBD2,NA,TRBV5-1,TRBJ2-1,TGCGCCAGCAGCTTGTGGGGTACGGGAGGGAATGAGCAGTTCTTC,CASSLWGTGGNEQFF
NA,NA,TRBV27,TRBJ1-1,TGTGCCAGCAGTTTCGACAGGTTTACTGAAGCTTTCTTT,CASSFDRFTEAFF
TRBD1,NA,TRBV27,TRBJ2-7,TGTGCCAGCTACGCCCCCGGGACAGGGAAGAACGAGCAGTACTTC,CASYAPGTGKNEQYF
NA,NA,TRBV11-2,TRBJ1-3,TGTGCCAGCAGCCCGGCGGGCTCTGGAAACACCATATATTTT,CASSPAGSGNTIYF
NA,NA,TRBV15,TRBJ2-7,TGTGCCACCAGCAGAGGAGGTCAGATATACGAGCAGTACTTC,CATSRGGQIYEQYF
NA,few,TRBV5-3,TRBJ2-7,TGTGCCAGAAGCTTGCCCTCCTACGAGCAGTACTTC,CARSLPSYEQYF
TRBD1,NA,TRBV5-1,TRBJ1-2,TGCGCCAGCAGTTTGGGACAGGGGGATGGCTACACCTTC,CASSLGQGDGYTF